This TCR beta chain was documented in a study of shared clonotypes between healthy human individuals. The table came from immunoSEQ multiplex PCR; TCRdb's copy has only in-frame clones and leaves some out. The sample carries about 590,000 clones, roughly 95% recorded once. Naive CD8 cells, CD45RO-negative and positively selected for CCR7, excluded terminally differentiated effector memory CD45RA+ cells. This CDR3 comprises 17 residues. The clonotype was recovered from a woman in her 30s in good health. The chain uses TRBV21-1 and TRBJ1-5; the D call in the table, TRBD1, was not verified against the DNA. TRBV21-1 is given as a pseudogene. The sequenced sample was naive CD8+ T cells sorted from blood. The CDR3 protein is CASSATGGAGGNQPQHF. CDR3 DNA sequence: TGTGCCAGCAGCGCAACAGGGGGCGCAGGAGGCAATCAGCCCCAGCATTTT.